What follows are 25 T cell receptor beta chains derived from one specimen sequenced in a study of CD8 T cells in ankylosing spondylitis. Study-wide results and caveats: Made up of eight highly homologous variants, a TCR beta motif appeared characteristic of ankylosing spondylitis blood.

TCRdb called the 5' RACE reads again in MiXCR, with one record for every CDR3 protein. The sample holds around 770,000 distinct CDR3 sequences, 15% to 20% seen once. Antigens of these TCRs are unknown. The sequenced sample was blood, either unsorted or a sorted T cell fraction (not recorded which). The source of these receptors is a male donor with ankylosing spondylitis.

The chain joins TRBV4-1 to TRBJ2-7; 9 nucleotides align to TRBD2. The length of the CDR3 is 17 residues. CDR1 and CDR2 from the germline V gene are MGHRA and YSYEKL. With V trimmed by 1 base and J by 2 bases, 9 bases remained unmatched. As DNA, the CDR3 is TGCGCCAGCAGCCAAGGTGTTAGCGGGGGCCTTACCTACGAGCAGTACTTC. Translating it yields CASSQGVSGGLTYEQYF.

This clonotype has more than one count but fewer than ten. The V call is TRBV7-6, the J call TRBJ2-3; 15 bases are shared with TRBD2. V shed 1 base, J shed 6 bases, and the junction held 5 bases outside the gene matches. CDR3 length equals 17 residues. Germline V CDR1 and CDR2: SGHVS, FNYEAQ. CDR3 nucleotide sequence: TGTGCCAGCAGCTTAGGGACTAGCGGGAGGGCCCGGGATACGCAGTATTTT. Residues: CASSLGTSGRARDTQYF. The full variable domain, with the rest looked up from reference TRBV7-6 and TRBJ2-3, is GAGVSQSPRYKVTKRGQDVALRCDPISGHVSLYWYRQALGQGPEFLTYFNYEAQQDKSGLPNDRFSAERPEGSISTLTIQRTEQRDSAMYRCASSLGTSGRARDTQYFGPGTRLTVL.

This clonotype has at least ten counts. The chain employs TRBV6-1 and TRBJ2-3, with a possible D match to TRBD2 (7 bases). Germline values: CDR1 MNHNS, CDR2 SASEGT. Trimming left V 6 bases short and J 2 bases short, with 15 bases between. The CDR3 has 15 residues. For the CDR3, the DNA is TGTGCCAGCAGGGCCTGGGGGGGGGCCACAGATACGCAGTATTTT. Residues: CASRAWGGATDTQYF.

This chain connects TRBV3-1 to TRBJ2-1; unclear D gene. V was cut by 5 bases and J by 6 bases, with 11 bases left in between. The CDR3 is 13 amino acids. Germline V gene data show CDR1 as LGHDT and CDR2 as YNNKEL (reference sequence). This chain's CDR3 is CASSMTLLNEQFF. Here the CDR3 DNA reads TGTGCCAGCAGCATGACTCTACTCAATGAGCAGTTCTTC.

This clonotype was seen a handful of times. The chain links TRBV15 to TRBJ1-1; no firm D call. The CDR3 is made up of 15 amino acids. Germline loops: CDR1 LNHNV, CDR2 YYDKDF (reference sequence). The V end was cut by 1 base, the J end by 3 bases, with 12 bases between. For the CDR3, the DNA is TGTGCCACCAGCAGAGGGGCTCCAAGGGACACTGAAGCTTTCTTT. It encodes CATSRGAPRDTEAFF.

The chain recombines TRBV5-1 with TRBJ2-1, with 12 bases fitting TRBD2. V dropped 0 bases and J dropped 7; count of bases not matched to a gene: 8. There are 17 residues in the CDR3. Germline loops: CDR1 SGHRS, CDR2 YFSETQ. In DNA form, the CDR3 reads TGCGCCAGCAGCTTGGGAGGACTAGCGGGGACTAAGAATGAGCAGTTCTTC. Residues: CASSLGGLAGTKNEQFF.

This chain links TRBV11-2 with TRBJ2-2; 12 positions match TRBD1. This CDR3 is 16 amino acids long. In germline, CDR1 is SGHAT, CDR2 FQNNGV. The junction had 6 bases not matched to a gene; V was cut back by 6 bases and J by 4 bases. The CDR3 loop is CASRTGQGATTGELFF. CDR3 DNA sequence: TGTGCCAGCAGGACGGGACAGGGGGCGACCACCGGGGAGCTGTTTTTT.

This clonotype was observed a handful of times. This CDR3 reads CASSMGTNTEAFF. CDR3 nucleotide sequence: TGCGCCAGCAGCATGGGGACGAACACTGAAGCTTTCTTT. The gene calls are TRBV5-1 and TRBJ1-1; D possibly corresponds to TRBD1 (5 bases). V shed 4 bases and J shed 1 base, with 8 bases lying between them. The CDR3 covers 13 residues. CDR1 and CDR2 (germline): SGHRS, YFSETQ.

The genes are TRBV6-5 and TRBJ1-1; TRBD1 is a possible D gene (5 bases). Trimming pared 2 bases from V and 4 bases from J, leaving 20 bases between. The germline V gene encodes CDR1 MNHEY and CDR2 SVGAGI. The CDR3 runs 17 residues. The CDR3 DNA reads TGTGCCAGCAGTTACCGTTTCCGGGCCCGAAGGGGCACTGAAGCTTTCTTT. The encoded protein is CASSYRFRARRGTEAFF.

This clonotype was seen only a few times. The rearrangement links TRBV29-1 to TRBJ2-7; D not certain. The CDR3 spans 11 residues. With 2 bases removed from V and 3 bases from J, the gap between germline ends came to 5 bases. Germline-derived CDR1 and CDR2 are SQVTM and ANQGSEA. The CDR3 protein is CSVELDYEQYF. The CDR3 DNA follows: TGCAGCGTTGAATTAGACTACGAGCAGTACTTC.

This clonotype came up a few times. The J gene is TRBJ2-1, the V gene TRBV20-1; 11 bases align to TRBD2. The germline V gene has CDR1 DFQATT and CDR2 SNEGSKA (reference sequence). CDR3 length equals 15 residues. CDR3 in DNA: TGCAGCGTCCCCAAGGGACTAGCGGCGGGGGATGAGCAGTTCTTC. Translating it yields CSVPKGLAAGDEQFF.

V is TRBV15 and J is TRBJ2-7; no firm D call. CDR3 length: 15 amino acids. V was trimmed by 0 bases and J by 0 bases, leaving 9 bases between them. CDR1 LNHNV and CDR2 YYDKDF come from the germline V gene (reference sequence). Here the CDR3 reads CATSRDGETSYEQYF. In DNA form, the CDR3 reads TGTGCCACCAGCAGAGATGGGGAAACCTCCTACGAGCAGTACTTC.

This clonotype was seen only a few times. The genes are TRBV4-1 and TRBJ1-5, with a tentative D call TRBD1 (5 bases). CDR1 is MGHRA and CDR2 is YSYEKL in the germline V gene. The V and J ends lost 3 bases and 7 bases respectively, with 19 bases between them. This CDR3 has 16 amino acids. The CDR3 DNA follows: TGCGCCAGCAGCCAGGACCGGGACCACTCTAGCCAGCCCCAGCATTTT. This sequence encodes CASSQDRDHSSQPQHF.

The J gene is TRBJ1-1, the V gene TRBV11-2; 8 nucleotides match TRBD1. Looked up from germline, CDR1 is SGHAT and CDR2 is FQNNGV. The CDR3 is made up of 15 amino acids. V was pared by 6 bases and J by 4 bases, with 10 bases of the junction left unmatched. The CDR3 here is CASSSGTGIFTEAFF. The DNA for the CDR3 is TGTGCCAGCAGTTCCGGGACAGGCATATTCACTGAAGCTTTCTTT.

This clonotype came up a few times. The chain has TRBV7-2 and TRBJ2-2, with D tentatively TRBD2 (6 bases). V lost 7 bases, J lost 3 bases, and 9 bases lay in between. CDR3 length: 13 residues. CDR1 and CDR2 from the germline V gene are SGHTA and FQGNSA. CDR3 DNA sequence: TGTGCCAGCATTACGGGGGACACCGGGGAGCTGTTTTTT. It codes for CASITGDTGELFF. Using reference TRBV7-2 and TRBJ2-2 for the parts outside the CDR3, the full variable domain is GAGVSQSPSNKVTEKGKDVELRCDPISGHTALYWYRQSLGQGLEFLIYFQGNSAPDKSGLPSDRFSAERTGGSVSTLTIQRTQQEDSAVYLCASITGDTGELFFGEGSRLTVL.

The chain is built from TRBV7-2 and TRBJ2-3; tentatively, D is TRBD2 (6 bases). CDR1 and CDR2 from the germline V gene are SGHTA and FQGNSA. The V end lost 1 base, the J end lost 5 bases, and 13 bases lay between the germline ends. This CDR3 has 15 amino acids. In DNA, the CDR3 is TGTGCCAGCAGCTTAGTCTCCCGGGGGATAGATACGCAGTATTTT. Protein: CASSLVSRGIDTQYF.

This chain links TRBV27 with TRBJ2-7; a weak D match, TRBD1 (5 bases). Germline V CDR1 and CDR2: MNHEY, SMNVEV (reference sequence). V was trimmed by 8 bases and J by 5 bases, leaving 19 bases between them. CDR3 length equals 14 residues. In nucleotides, the CDR3 is TGTGCCAGCGGCAATTGGGGCCTTTCCCACGAGCAGTACTTC. Translating gives CASGNWGLSHEQYF.

This clonotype was detected ten times or more. The rearrangement links TRBV18 to TRBJ1-1; TRBD1 matches at 9 bases. The CDR3 sequence is 14 residues long. Per germline, CDR1 KGHSH and CDR2 LQKENI. After removal of 5 bases from V and 4 bases from J, the junction contained 5 bases not matched to a gene. The CDR3 DNA reads as TGTGCCAGCTCATTGCCGGGACAGGGCACTGAAGCTTTCTTT. This codes for CASSLPGQGTEAFF.

CDR3: CSASQTDPGANVLTF. Here the CDR3 DNA reads TGCAGTGCTTCGCAGACAGACCCTGGGGCCAACGTCCTGACTTTC. The rearrangement joins TRBV20-1 to TRBJ2-6, with a tentative D call TRBD1 (5 bases). V gave up 5 bases and J gave up 2 bases, with 13 bases separating them. Per the germline V gene, CDR1 is DFQATT and CDR2 is SNEGSKA (reference sequence). This CDR3 has 15 amino acids.

This clonotype was counted only a few times. This sequence joins TRBV20-1 and TRBJ2-1; 10 bases are a match to TRBD2. Germline-derived CDR1 and CDR2 are DFQATT and SNEGSKA (reference sequence). The CDR3 consists of 15 residues. V was pared by 0 bases and J by 6 bases, with 5 bases of the junction left unmatched. Here the CDR3 reads CSARDYSGGANEQFF. The CDR3 DNA sequence: TGCAGTGCTAGAGATTACAGCGGGGGGGCCAATGAGCAGTTCTTC.

The rearrangement links TRBV6-5 to TRBJ2-5; D perhaps matches TRBD1 (5 bases). V was cut by 2 bases and J by 5 bases, with 12 bases left in between. CDR3 length equals 14 residues. Germline V gives CDR1 MNHEY, CDR2 SVGAGI. Here the CDR3 reads CASSYTAGLETQYF. The CDR3 region has the DNA TGTGCCAGCAGTTACACGGCAGGGTTGGAGACCCAGTACTTC.

The chain combines TRBV5-8 with TRBJ2-3; D possibly uses TRBD1 or TRBD2 (5 bases each). The CDR3 spans 15 residues. V dropped 5 bases and J dropped 4 bases, with 17 bases sitting between them. Looked up from germline, CDR1 is SGHTS and CDR2 is YDEGEE. CDR3 loop: CASRTGTPKPDTQYF. DNA of the CDR3: TGTGCCAGCAGAACTGGGACGCCTAAGCCAGATACGCAGTATTTT.

Written as DNA, the CDR3 is TGTGCCAGCAGTTTAGATCGGACAGGGACTAGTGGCTACACCTTC. Translated, it gives CASSLDRTGTSGYTF. The genes are TRBV12-3 or TRBV12-4 and TRBJ1-2; 8 bases map to TRBD1. The length of the CDR3 is 15 residues. V trimming: 1 base; J trimming: 7 bases; junction bases outside the gene matches: 8.

This clonotype was detected a few times. The chain recombines TRBV4-1 with TRBJ2-5; 16 bases are shared with TRBD2. This CDR3 region has 19 residues. V gave up 3 bases and J gave up 3 bases; unmatched junction bases: 10. Germline CDR1 and CDR2: MGHRA and YSYEKL. For the CDR3, the DNA is TGCGCCAGCAGCCACCCGGGACTAGCGGGAGGGCCAGGTAAAGAGACCCAGTACTTC. Its protein is CASSHPGLAGGPGKETQYF.

The chain is built from TRBV7-9 and TRBJ2-7; 9 bases agree with TRBD2. This CDR3 comprises 14 residues. Germline lookup yields CDR1 SEHNR and CDR2 FQNEAQ (reference sequence). Unmatched junction bases numbered 7, after V lost 4 bases and J lost 6 bases. CDR3 protein: CASSSSGDGSEQYF. Written as DNA, the CDR3 is TGTGCCAGCAGCTCTAGCGGGGATGGATCCGAGCAGTACTTC.